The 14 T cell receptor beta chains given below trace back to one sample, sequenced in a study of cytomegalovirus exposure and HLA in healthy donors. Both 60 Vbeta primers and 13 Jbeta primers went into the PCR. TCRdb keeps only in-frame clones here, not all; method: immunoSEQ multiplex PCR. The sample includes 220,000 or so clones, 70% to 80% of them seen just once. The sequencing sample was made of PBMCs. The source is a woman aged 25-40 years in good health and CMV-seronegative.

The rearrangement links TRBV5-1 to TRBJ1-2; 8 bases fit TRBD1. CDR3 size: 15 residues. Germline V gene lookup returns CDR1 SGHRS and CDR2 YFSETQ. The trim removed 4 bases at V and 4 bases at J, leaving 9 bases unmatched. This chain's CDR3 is CASSQGQGGVYGYTF. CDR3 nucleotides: TGCGCCAGCAGCCAAGGACAGGGAGGTGTCTATGGCTACACCTTC.

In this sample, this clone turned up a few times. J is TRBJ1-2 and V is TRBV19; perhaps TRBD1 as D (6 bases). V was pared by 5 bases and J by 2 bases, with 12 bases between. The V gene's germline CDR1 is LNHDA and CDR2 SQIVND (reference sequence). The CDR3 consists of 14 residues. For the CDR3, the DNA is TGTGCCAGTAGTCCCGCAACAGGGAACTATGGCTACACCTTC. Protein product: CASSPATGNYGYTF.

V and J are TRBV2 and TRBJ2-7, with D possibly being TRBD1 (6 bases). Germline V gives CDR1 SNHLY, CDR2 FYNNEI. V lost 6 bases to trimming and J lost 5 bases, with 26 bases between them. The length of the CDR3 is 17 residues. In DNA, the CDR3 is TGTGCCAGCAGCAAATTCTACCTACGGGACAAAGGAAACGAGCAGTACTTC. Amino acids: CASSKFYLRDKGNEQYF.

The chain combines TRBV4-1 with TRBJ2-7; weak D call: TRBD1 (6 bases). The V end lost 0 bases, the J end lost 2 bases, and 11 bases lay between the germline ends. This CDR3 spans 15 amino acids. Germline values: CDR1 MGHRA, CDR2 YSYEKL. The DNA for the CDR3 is TGCGCCAGCAGCCAAGATCCGGGACAAGCCTACGAGCAGTACTTC. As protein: CASSQDPGQAYEQYF.

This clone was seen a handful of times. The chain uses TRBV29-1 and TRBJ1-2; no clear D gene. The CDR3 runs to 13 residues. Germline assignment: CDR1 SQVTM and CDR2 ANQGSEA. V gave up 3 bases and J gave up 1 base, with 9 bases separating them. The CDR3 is CSVDPPYNYGYTF. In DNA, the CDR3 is TGCAGCGTTGACCCCCCCTATAACTATGGCTACACCTTC.

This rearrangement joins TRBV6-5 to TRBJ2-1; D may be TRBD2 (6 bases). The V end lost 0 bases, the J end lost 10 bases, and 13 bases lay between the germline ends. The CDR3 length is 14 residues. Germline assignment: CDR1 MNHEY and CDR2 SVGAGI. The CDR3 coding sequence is TGTGCCAGCAGTTACTCAGGAGGGGATGGCGAGCAGTTCTTC. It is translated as CASSYSGGDGEQFF.

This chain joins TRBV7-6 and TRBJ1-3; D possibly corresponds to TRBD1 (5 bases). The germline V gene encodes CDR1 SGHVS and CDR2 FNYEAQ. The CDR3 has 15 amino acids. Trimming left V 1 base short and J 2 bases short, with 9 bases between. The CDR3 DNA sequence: TGTGCCAGCAGCTTAGTCCAGGGTGCTGGAAACACCATATATTTT. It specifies CASSLVQGAGNTIYF.

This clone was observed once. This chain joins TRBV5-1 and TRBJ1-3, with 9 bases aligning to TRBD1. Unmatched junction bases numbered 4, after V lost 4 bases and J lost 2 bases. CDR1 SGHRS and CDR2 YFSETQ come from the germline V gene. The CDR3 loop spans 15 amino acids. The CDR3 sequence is CASSRTGETGNTIYF. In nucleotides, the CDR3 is TGCGCCAGCAGCCGGACAGGGGAAACTGGAAACACCATATATTTT.

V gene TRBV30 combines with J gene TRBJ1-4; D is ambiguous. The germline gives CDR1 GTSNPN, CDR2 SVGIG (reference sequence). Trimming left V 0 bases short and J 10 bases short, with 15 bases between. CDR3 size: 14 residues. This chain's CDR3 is CAWSVYPNPGKLFF. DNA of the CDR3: TGTGCCTGGAGTGTATATCCGAACCCAGGAAAACTGTTTTTT.

CDR3 region: CASGPRTSLDDEQFF. CDR3 sequence (DNA): TGTGCTAGTGGTCCGAGGACTAGTTTGGACGATGAGCAGTTCTTC. The chain is built from TRBV12-5 and TRBJ2-1; 7 nucleotides agree with TRBD2. Germline assignment: CDR1 LGHNT and CDR2 FRNRAP. The CDR3 length is 15 residues. J gave up 8 bases and V 5 bases, and 12 bases lay outside the gene matches. The complete variable domain, with remaining parts taken from reference TRBV12-5 and TRBJ2-1, reads DARVTQTPRHKVTEMGQEVTMRCQPILGHNTVFWYRQTMMQGLELLAYFRNRAPLDDSGMPKDRFSAEMPDATLATLKIQPSEPRDSAVYFCASGPRTSLDDEQFFGPGTRLTVL.

The chain's CDR3 is CASSPGGRRVETQYF. The DNA of the CDR3 is TGTGCCAGCAGTCCCGGGGGGAGGCGTGTGGAGACCCAGTACTTC. This sequence joins TRBV6-1 and TRBJ2-5, with TRBD2 matching over 7 bases. Trimming removed 5 bases from V and 5 bases from J; junction bases left unmatched: 11. CDR1 is MNHNS, CDR2 SASEGT, per germline. This CDR3 is 15 amino acids long.

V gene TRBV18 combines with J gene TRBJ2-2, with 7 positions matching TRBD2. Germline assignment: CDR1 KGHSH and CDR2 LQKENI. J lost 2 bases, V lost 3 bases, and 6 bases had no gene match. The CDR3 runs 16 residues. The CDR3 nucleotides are TGTGCCAGCTCACCGGAAGCGGGATTTAACACCGGGGAGCTGTTTTTT. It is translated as CASSPEAGFNTGELFF. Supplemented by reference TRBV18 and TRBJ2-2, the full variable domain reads NAGVMQNPRHLVRRRGQEARLRCSPMKGHSHVYWYRQLPEEGLKFMVYLQKENIIDESGMPKERFSAEFPKEGPSILRIQQVVRGDSAAYFCASSPEAGFNTGELFFGEGSRLTVL.

CDR3 nucleotides: TGTGCCAGCAGTTTATCCCAGCGGGTCTCCTACAATGAGCAGTTCTTC. Protein product: CASSLSQRVSYNEQFF. The J gene is TRBJ2-1, the V gene TRBV27; a possible D gene is TRBD2 (6 bases). CDR1 and CDR2 from the germline V gene are MNHEY and SMNVEV (reference sequence). The CDR3 consists of 16 residues. V dropped 0 bases and J dropped 0 bases, with 9 bases sitting between them.

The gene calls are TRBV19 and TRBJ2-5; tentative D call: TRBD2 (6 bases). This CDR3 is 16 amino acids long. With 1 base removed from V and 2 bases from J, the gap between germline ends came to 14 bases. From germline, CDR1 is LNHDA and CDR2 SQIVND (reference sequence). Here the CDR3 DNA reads TGTGCCAGTAGTATAGGGGACTGGATCTTACAAGAGACCCAGTACTTC. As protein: CASSIGDWILQETQYF.